This T cell receptor (beta chain) was documented in a study of molecular identifiers for immune sequencing clone quantification (dated by TCRdb to 2017 to 2018). Regarding the study in general: For a replicate experiment, the RNA from either approximately 20,000 or 100,000 naive CD8 T cells was divided into five aliquots, and four of those aliquots went on to sequencing. This methods study used CD8 T cells to benchmark TCR RNA copy counting and molecular-identifier clustering-based TCR repertoire sequencing (MIDCIRS). Broad study findings and their caveats: A single cell's worth of spiked-in Jurkat TCR RNA was reported detectable even among under 1.3 million naive CD8 T cells. Modeling estimated about 2.8 recovered TCR RNA copies per cell, compared with approximately 10 by digital PCR, which implies 30% to 35% capture efficiency. Without barcode sub-clustering, chimeric consensus sequences inflated TCR diversity; chimeras reached as high as 47%. Highly expanded clone sizes could be underestimated because identical TCR molecules may share a barcode. The naive libraries included spiked-in Jurkat TCR RNA (roughly ten copies' worth), and this Jurkat TCR RNA is not part of the donor repertoire. In CMV-specific effector cells, clones with more than 20 RNA copies contained over 97% of molecules, whereas in naive cells such clones contained under 1% of molecules.

V is cut by 6 bases and J by 2 bases, and the space between the germline ends is 19 bases. The CDR3 contains 16 residues, cysteine and phenylalanine counted. The kept DNA is CDR3 alone, 48 bases in frame from the first base. Naive CD8 T cell libraries were made from 20,000 to 1,000,000 sorted cells using 10%, 30% or 50% of purified RNA. Naive CD8 T cells were FACS-sorted as CD8+CD4-CCR7+CD45RA+ on a BD FACSAria II into RLT Plus buffer. To test detection sensitivity, Jurkat RNA equal to approximately ten TCR copies was added to samples of about 20,000-1,000,000 naive CD8 T cells. CD8 T cells were enriched with RosetteSep CD8+ T Cell Enrichment Cocktail and Ficoll-Paque, followed by ACK red cell lysis. This clonotype was picked up many times. Its specific antigen is unknown. Base qualities are not recorded, but no much larger clone differs from it by a single base. The method behind the library was PCR. Sequenced on an Illumina HiSeq 4000. Bulk TCR libraries were prepared as previously described, using TCR primers listed in Table S5. The Qiagen AllPrep DNA/RNA kit was used to purify total RNA. Before analysis, reads from multiple sequencing runs of one library were combined. In the original analysis: Reads were retained only if their TCR constant sequence matched exactly, and those retained reads were trimmed to 150 nt and grouped according to their 12-nt molecular barcodes. Within each barcode group, reads were sub-clustered at a 15% Levenshtein threshold, and quality-weighted consensus sequences were built per RNA molecule. Non-functional sequences were discarded, and so were lower-count sequences lying one edit away from another sequence. Barcode sub-clusters with fewer than 20% of the maximum read count were removed, based on fitting two negative binomial distributions. The raw public reads went through TCRdb reprocessing: fastp at Q25, MiXCR clone calling, in-frame beta chains kept. Each record represents a unique CDR3 protein, reported with the most common genes and DNA among its rows. What appears here as the V and J calls and clone size reflects TCRdb's work, not the paper's. Across this sample there are approximately 670,000 distinct CDR3 sequences, with about 20% seen only once. The ten biggest clones cover about 0.9% of the sample.

Sequencing input: naive CD8+ T cells from blood, with Jurkat cell RNA spiked in. What this sample's cell subset or site label stands for: FACS-sorted CD8+CD4-CCR7+CD45RA+ naive T cells. This sequence uses TRBV12-3 or TRBV12-4 and TRBJ2-5, and the D gene may be TRBD2, 5 bases matching. This receptor was taken from a human donor in good health. Some libraries in this study had Jurkat cell RNA spiked in. The DNA sequence is given as TGTGCCAGCAGCACCGTTTTCTTACGGGGTCAAGAGACCCAGTACTTC. It codes for CASSTVFLRGQETQYF.